Listed below are T cell receptor beta chains from one sample, sequenced in a study of blood T cells in healthy people across ages. TCRdb fed the 5' RACE reads into MiXCR, producing one record per CDR3 protein. This table has 780,000 or so distinct CDR3 sequences, 25% appearing once. The same data also went into a second study, on T cells of mothers and their children.

The sample consisted of blood. Every receptor here comes from a boy aged 5 to 17 in good health. CDR3s include the opening cysteine and the closing phenylalanine or tryptophan. The order of the fields is V gene, J gene, D gene, clone size, CDR3 DNA, CDR3 protein. A D gene is named only where the DNA matches it firmly. Rows give clone size only sometimes, using once, few, many, or a class for an expanded clone.

TRBV27	TRBJ1-2	NA	NA	TGTGCCAGCAGTTTTGTAAAGGGCGACTATGGCTACACCTTC	CASSFVKGDYGYTF
TRBV4-1	TRBJ2-2	NA	NA	TGCGCCAGCAGCCCAGATGTAACTAGAAACACCGGGGAGCTGTTTTTT	CASSPDVTRNTGELFF
TRBV6-5	TRBJ2-1	TRBD1	few	TGTGCCAGCAGTTACGAGGGACAGAAGGACAATGAGCAGTTCTTC	CASSYEGQKDNEQFF
TRBV9	TRBJ2-1	NA	few	TGTGCCAGCAGCCCTTCCAGAGGGGCGGGGAATGAGCAGTTCTTC	CASSPSRGAGNEQFF
TRBV12-3/TRBV12-4	TRBJ2-7	TRBD1	NA	TGTGCCAGCAGCACAGGGGTGACTTACTACGAGCAGTACTTC	CASSTGVTYYEQYF
TRBV4-3	TRBJ2-5	TRBD2	few	TGCGCCAGCAGCCGCAAACTCTCCGGGACTAGCGGGAGTGAGGAGGAGACCCAGTACTTC	CASSRKLSGTSGSEEETQYF
TRBV4-1	TRBJ2-5	TRBD1	NA	TGCGCCAGCAGCCAAGTAGGACAGGGAGGAGAGACCCAGTACTTC	CASSQVGQGGETQYF
TRBV28	TRBJ2-1	NA	few	TGTGCCAGCGACACGTATAATGAGCAGTTCTTC	CASDTYNEQFF
TRBV11-1	TRBJ2-1	TRBD2	NA	TGTGCCAGCAGGGAGCGGGAAAGCTCCTACAATGAGCAGTTCTTC	CASRERESSYNEQFF
TRBV4-3	TRBJ2-7	TRBD2	few	TGCGCCAGCAGCCGCCAACTAGCGGGGTCCTACGAGCAGTACTTC	CASSRQLAGSYEQYF
TRBV5-4	TRBJ2-1	NA	few	TGTGCCAGCAGCTTGGAGAGGGGTGAGCAGTTCTTC	CASSLERGEQFF
TRBV14	TRBJ2-5	NA	NA	TGTGCCAGCAGCCAAGACCTAGCGCTTAGAGGGGAGACCCAGTACTTC	CASSQDLALRGETQYF
TRBV6-5	TRBJ1-5	NA	NA	TGTGCCAGCAGTTACTCGGAGGGGCAATTCCCCCAGCATTTT	CASSYSEGQFPQHF
TRBV5-1	TRBJ1-2	NA	few	TGCGCCAGCGGACCTTCGGCCTATGGCTACACCTTC	CASGPSAYGYTF
TRBV2	TRBJ2-7	NA	NA	TGTGCCAGCAATCCCCAGGTCGGCGAGCAGTACTTC	CASNPQVGEQYF
TRBV20-1	TRBJ2-3	TRBD2	NA	TGCAGTGCTAGAGATTGGACTAGCGGGATCCTAGATACGCAGTATTTT	CSARDWTSGILDTQYF